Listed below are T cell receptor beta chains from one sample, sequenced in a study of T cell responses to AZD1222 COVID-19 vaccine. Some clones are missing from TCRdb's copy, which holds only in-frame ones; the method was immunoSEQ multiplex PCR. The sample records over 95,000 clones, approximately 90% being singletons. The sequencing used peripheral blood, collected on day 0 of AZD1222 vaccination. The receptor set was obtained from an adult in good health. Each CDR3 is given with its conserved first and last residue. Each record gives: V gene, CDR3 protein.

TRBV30,CAWSSGGYEQYF
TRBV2,CASSLLRLAGGLAKNIQYF
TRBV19,CASTQQGMNQPQHF
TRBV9,CASSSTGHEQYF
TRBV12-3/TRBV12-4,CASSRPSALTQYF
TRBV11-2,CASSSLGVPYEQYF
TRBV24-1,CATSRRGGRGYTF
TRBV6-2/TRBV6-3,CASSYGGGSSYGYTF
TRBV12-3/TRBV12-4,CASSIGQTEAFF
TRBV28,CASSYRVDTEAFF
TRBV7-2,CASSFLLSGTGGNTIYF
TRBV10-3,CATPPGLAKTYEQYF
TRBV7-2,CASSLSRPGQSNSPLHF
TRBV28,CASSLTGQGFNYGYTF
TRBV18,CASSPRGSYEQYF
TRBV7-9,CASSDRGNDGYTF
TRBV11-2,CASSPRGAYDEQFF
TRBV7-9,CASSLTDGQETQYF
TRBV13,CASSFSLAPTKETQYF
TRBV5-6,CASSTAPNTEAFF
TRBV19,CASKEGGRDTGELFF
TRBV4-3,CASSQVSGGSGNTIYF
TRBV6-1,CASSEEVGEVGQPQHF
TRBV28,CASSLSGTAGNTIYF
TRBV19,CASSIRRTSSYNEQFF
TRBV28,CASSIPGGLSPGNYGYTF
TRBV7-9,CASSLLAGATYEQYF
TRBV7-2,CASSLGGISYEQYF
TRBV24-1,CATSRDGGDTQYF
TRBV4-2,CASSQVSGIELFF
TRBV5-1,CASSWVVGESSYEQYF
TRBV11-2,CASSFGGSNEQYF